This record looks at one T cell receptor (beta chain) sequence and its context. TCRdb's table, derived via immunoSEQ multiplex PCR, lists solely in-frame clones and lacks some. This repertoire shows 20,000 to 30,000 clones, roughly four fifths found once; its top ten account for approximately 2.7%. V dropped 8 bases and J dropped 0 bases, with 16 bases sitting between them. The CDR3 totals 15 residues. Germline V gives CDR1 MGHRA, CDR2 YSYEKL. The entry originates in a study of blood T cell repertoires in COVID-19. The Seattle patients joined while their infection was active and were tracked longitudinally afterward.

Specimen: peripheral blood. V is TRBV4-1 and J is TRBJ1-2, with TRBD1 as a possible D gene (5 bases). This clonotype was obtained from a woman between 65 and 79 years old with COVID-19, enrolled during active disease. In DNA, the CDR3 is TGCGCCAGCCGTTCGGTTGGGGCCGCTAACTATGGCTACACCTTC. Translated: CASRSVGAANYGYTF.